The 18 T cell receptor beta chains presented below share a single source sample, sequenced in a study of neurological immune-mediated disorders. TCRdb independently ran MiXCR on the 5' RACE reads; one entry per CDR3 protein. The sample comprises 25,000 to 35,000 distinct CDR3 sequences, about 1.6% of which are singletons, and about 9.3% rests with the top ten. The specimen sequenced was PBMCs. The receptor set was obtained from a woman aged 25-40 years with multiple sclerosis.

CDR3 residues: CASSPFHGGSEQYF. DNA of the CDR3: TGTGCCAGCAGCCCCTTTCACGGGGGGAGCGAGCAGTACTTC. V and J are TRBV7-6 and TRBJ2-7; TRBD2 agrees at 7 bases. CDR3 length equals 14 residues. The V gene end was trimmed by 5 bases and the J gene end by 6 bases; junction bases not matched to a gene: 10. CDR1 and CDR2 (germline): SGHVS, FNYEAQ.

This clonotype was recorded many times. V gene TRBV12-3 or TRBV12-4 combines with J gene TRBJ1-4; a possible D gene is TRBD1 (5 bases). The germline V and J ends were trimmed by 6 bases and 2 bases, with 10 bases remaining between them. The CDR3 extends over 14 amino acids. CDR3 nucleotide sequence: TGTGCCAGCAGAATCTCAGGGACTAATGAAAAACTGTTTTTT. Amino acids: CASRISGTNEKLFF.

This clonotype has a count of ten or more. The chain is built from TRBV7-9 and TRBJ2-1, with 8 positions matching TRBD2. V lost 5 bases to trimming and J lost 7 bases; unmatched junction nucleotides: 7. This CDR3 contains 14 residues. Germline V gene sequence: CDR1 SEHNR, CDR2 FQNEAQ (reference sequence). The CDR3 region has the DNA TGTGCCAGCAGCCAGGCCGGGACTAGTAATGAGCAGTTCTTC. Translating it yields CASSQAGTSNEQFF.

Many counts were recorded for this clonotype. This chain's CDR3 is CSGTGGTDTQYF. In nucleotides, the CDR3 is TGCAGTGGGACAGGGGGCACAGATACGCAGTATTTT. The chain carries TRBV20-1 and TRBJ2-3; 9 bases line up with TRBD1. This CDR3 has 12 residues. CDR1 and CDR2 (germline): DFQATT, SNEGSKA (reference sequence). V lost 7 bases to trimming and J lost 1 base; unmatched junction nucleotides: 0.

This clonotype was seen at least ten times. The V and J genes are TRBV6-4 and TRBJ1-2, with 7 bases fitting TRBD1. This CDR3 has 14 residues. Germline V gives CDR1 MRHNA, CDR2 SNTAGT. V shed 4 bases, J shed 5 bases, and the junction held 7 bases outside the gene matches. The CDR3 region has the DNA TGTGCCAGCAGTGTCCGGGACAGACCTTATGGCTACACCTTC. The encoded protein is CASSVRDRPYGYTF.

There are many counts of this clonotype. The V and J genes are TRBV12-3 or TRBV12-4 and TRBJ2-1, with D possibly TRBD2 on 6 matching bases. CDR3 length: 14 residues. V was pared by 6 bases and J by 8 bases, with 17 bases between. The CDR3 loop is CASRPTSSGHEQFF. The DNA for the CDR3 is TGTGCCAGCAGGCCGACTAGTAGCGGCCATGAGCAGTTCTTC.

This clonotype has ten or more counts. This CDR3 is CASSLGLAGESSYEQYF. The CDR3 bases are TGCGCCAGCAGCTTGGGACTAGCGGGGGAGAGCTCCTACGAGCAGTACTTC. The chain couples TRBV5-1 to TRBJ2-7; 12 positions match TRBD2. The CDR3 is 17 residues long. Looked up from germline, CDR1 is SGHRS and CDR2 is YFSETQ. V shed 0 bases, J shed 0 bases, and the junction held 4 bases outside the gene matches.

This clonotype appeared many times. V and J are TRBV19 and TRBJ2-2; unclear D gene. V was cut by 1 base and J by 0 bases, with 9 bases left in between. Germline V gene sequence: CDR1 LNHDA, CDR2 SQIVND (reference sequence). The CDR3 sequence is 16 residues long. CDR3 residues: CASSIGAGSNTGELFF. In DNA form, the CDR3 reads TGTGCCAGTAGTATAGGGGCAGGTTCGAACACCGGGGAGCTGTTTTTT.

This clonotype was counted many times. The chain couples TRBV20-1 to TRBJ1-5; D gene uncertain. V was cut by 2 bases and J by 4 bases, with 6 bases left in between. The CDR3 covers 12 residues. The germline CDR1 and CDR2 sequences are DFQATT and SNEGSKA (reference sequence). The CDR3 region has the DNA TGCAGTGCTAGACAGGCTAATCAGCCCCAGCATTTT. This sequence encodes CSARQANQPQHF.

This clonotype was counted many times. This chain uses TRBV20-1 with TRBJ1-1, with no clear D. The CDR3 has 13 amino acids. Germline V gives CDR1 DFQATT, CDR2 SNEGSKA (reference sequence). Trimming pared 3 bases from V and 0 bases from J, leaving 8 bases between. The CDR3 sequence: CSASRDMNTEAFF. Written as DNA, the CDR3 is TGCAGTGCTAGTAGAGACATGAACACTGAAGCTTTCTTT.

The table lists this clonotype with many counts. The chain combines TRBV5-1 with TRBJ1-5; TRBD1 is a possible D gene (6 bases). Deletions cut 4 bases from V and 2 bases from J, with 13 bases between. The CDR3 runs to 15 residues. CDR1 is SGHRS, CDR2 YFSETQ, per germline. CDR3 DNA: TGCGCCAGCAGCCCGAGGGGGAATGGCAATCAGCCCCAGCATTTT. Protein: CASSPRGNGNQPQHF.

This clonotype was seen ten or more times. The chain joins TRBV5-1 to TRBJ2-7, with D unclear. With 4 bases removed from V and 4 bases from J, the gap between germline ends came to 12 bases. Germline CDR1 is SGHRS and CDR2 is YFSETQ. This CDR3 is 13 amino acids long. This CDR3 reads CASSHDWAYEQYF. The DNA of the CDR3 is TGCGCCAGCAGCCACGACTGGGCGTACGAGCAGTACTTC.

At least ten counts were recorded for this clonotype. The rearrangement uses TRBV5-6 and TRBJ2-5; 10 nucleotides line up with TRBD1. V shed 8 bases, J shed 6 bases, and the junction held 4 bases outside the gene matches. Germline lookup yields CDR1 SGHDT and CDR2 YYEEEE. The CDR3 has 12 residues. CDR3 protein: CASRGQGKTQYF. For the CDR3, the DNA is TGTGCCAGTCGGGGACAGGGGAAGACCCAGTACTTC.

This clonotype was recorded at least ten times. The chain recombines TRBV25-1 with TRBJ2-7; D not certain. V was trimmed by 6 bases and J by 4 bases, leaving 16 bases between them. Germline V gene data show CDR1 as MGHDK and CDR2 as SYGVNS. The CDR3 loop spans 14 amino acids. As DNA, the CDR3 is TGTGCCAGCAGAGGGTCACGGCCCCTTTACGAGCAGTACTTC. Encoded protein: CASRGSRPLYEQYF.

This clonotype showed up many times. This rearrangement joins TRBV7-6 to TRBJ2-3; 7 nucleotides agree with TRBD2. The CDR3 has 16 amino acids. Germline loops: CDR1 SGHVS, CDR2 FNYEAQ. J was trimmed by 3 bases and V by 1 base; bases with no gene match: 7. CDR3 sequence (DNA): TGTGCCAGCAGCTTAGGCGGGGGTTCCCGGACAGATACGCAGTATTTT. Its translation is CASSLGGGSRTDTQYF.

This clonotype was counted many times. V gene TRBV5-1 combines with J gene TRBJ2-3; D unresolved. Trimming took off 0 bases at V and 0 bases at J, with 5 bases between the two ends. The CDR3 totals 14 residues. Germline V gene data show CDR1 as SGHRS and CDR2 as YFSETQ. The CDR3 nucleotides are TGCGCCAGCAGCTTGGGGCAAAGCACAGATACGCAGTATTTT. It yields the protein CASSLGQSTDTQYF.

This clonotype appeared a few times. This sequence joins TRBV7-3 and TRBJ1-1; D is unclear. Germline loops: CDR1 SGHTA, CDR2 FQGTGA. Trimming took 2 bases from V and 5 from J, leaving 9 bases between them. This CDR3 comprises 13 residues. The CDR3 reads CASSLYGGTEAFF. CDR3 DNA: TGTGCCAGCAGCTTATATGGAGGAACTGAAGCTTTCTTT.

In this sample, this clonotype turned up many times. The V and J genes are TRBV9 and TRBJ2-1, with D perhaps given as TRBD1 or TRBD2 (5 bases each). Trimming took 1 base from V and 8 from J, leaving 19 bases between them. This CDR3 region has 16 residues. CDR1 SGDLS and CDR2 YYNGEE come from the germline V gene. The CDR3 sequence: CASSVYRRGYRDEQFF. The CDR3 nucleotides are TGTGCCAGCAGCGTATACAGGCGAGGGTATAGGGATGAGCAGTTCTTC.